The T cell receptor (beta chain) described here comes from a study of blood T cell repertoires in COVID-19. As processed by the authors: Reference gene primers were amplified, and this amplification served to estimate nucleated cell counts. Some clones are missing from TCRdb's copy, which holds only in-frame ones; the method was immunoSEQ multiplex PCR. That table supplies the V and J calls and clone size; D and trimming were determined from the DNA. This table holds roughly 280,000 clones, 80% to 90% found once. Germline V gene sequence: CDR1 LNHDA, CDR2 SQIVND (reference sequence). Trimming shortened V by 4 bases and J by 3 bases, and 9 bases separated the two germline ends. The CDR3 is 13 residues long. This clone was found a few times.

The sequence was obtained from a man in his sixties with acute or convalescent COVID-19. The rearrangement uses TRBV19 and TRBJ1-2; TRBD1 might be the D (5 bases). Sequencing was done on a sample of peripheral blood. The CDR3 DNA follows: TGTGCCAGTAGTAACACAGGTGACTATGGCTACACCTTC. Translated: CASSNTGDYGYTF. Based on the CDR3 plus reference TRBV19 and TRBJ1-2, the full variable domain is DGGITQSPKYLFRKEGQNVTLSCEQNLNHDAMYWYRQDPGQGLRLIYYSQIVNDFQKGDIAEGYSVSREKKESFPLTVTSAQKNPTAFYLCASSNTGDYGYTFGSGTRLTVV.